Below are 17 T cell receptor beta chains sequenced from a single sample in a study of human T cells and chemical hapten exposure. Described time point: pre-sensitization, week 0. Treatment defined: therapeutic diphenylcyclopropenone sensitization with weekly scalp DPC. TCRdb processed the RACE reads anew with MiXCR; each CDR3 protein has one entry. Here the sample spans around 330,000 distinct CDR3 sequences, about 5% being singletons. The sequences come from whole blood, collected in connection with sensitization to the hapten diphenylcyclopropenone (DPC). These receptors all come from a woman between 18 and 30 years old with alopecia areata. Some clones in this sample may be carry-over from other donors' samples.

This chain links TRBV6-5 with TRBJ2-7; D unresolved. This CDR3 comprises 14 residues. Germline loops: CDR1 MNHEY, CDR2 SVGAGI. Trimming removed 4 bases at V and 1 base at J, with 11 bases between. CDR3 amino acids: CASSSQRDSYEQYF. In DNA, the CDR3 is TGTGCCAGCAGTTCCCAAAGAGATTCCTACGAGCAGTACTTC.

This clonotype was picked up many times. The chain employs TRBV29-1 and TRBJ2-3; tentatively, D is TRBD1 (6 bases). The germline gives CDR1 SQVTM, CDR2 ANQGSEA. CDR3 length: 11 residues. With 7 bases removed from V and 9 bases from J, the gap between germline ends came to 14 bases. CDR3 protein: CSGDTGGTQYF. CDR3 bases: TGCAGCGGGGACACCGGCGGGACGCAGTATTTT.

The sample holds many counts of this clonotype. The chain has TRBV27 and TRBJ2-3; 7 bases fit TRBD1. This CDR3 contains 15 residues. CDR1 is MNHEY, CDR2 SMNVEV, per germline (reference sequence). V lost 5 bases to trimming and J lost 2 bases; unmatched junction nucleotides: 7. The CDR3 DNA sequence: TGTGCCAGCAGTCTATACAGGGGCTACACAGATACGCAGTATTTT. Its protein product is CASSLYRGYTDTQYF.

The table lists this clonotype with a few counts. J is TRBJ2-3 and V is TRBV20-1; 9 nucleotides align to TRBD2. Trimming cost V 0 bases and J 2 bases; bases outside gene matches: 9. Germline V gives CDR1 DFQATT, CDR2 SNEGSKA (reference sequence). The CDR3 totals 17 residues. The CDR3 spells CSARDIGASGDTDTQYF. CDR3 coding DNA: TGCAGTGCTAGAGATATCGGGGCTAGCGGGGACACAGATACGCAGTATTTT.

The rearrangement joins TRBV7-9 to TRBJ1-4; 9 bases match TRBD1. V lost 6 bases and J lost 7; bases outside the gene matches: 9. This CDR3 comprises 15 residues. CDR1 is SEHNR, CDR2 FQNEAQ, per germline (reference sequence). As DNA, the CDR3 is TGTGCCAGCAGTAACCGGGACAGGGAAACTGAAAAACTGTTTTTT. As protein: CASSNRDRETEKLFF.

The sample holds a few counts of this clonotype. The gene calls are TRBV28 and TRBJ1-5, with D perhaps TRBD1 (6 bases). V shed 6 bases and J shed 5 bases, with 8 bases lying between them. The V gene's germline CDR1 is MDHEN and CDR2 SYDVKM. CDR3 length equals 12 residues. As DNA, the CDR3 is TGTGCCAGCAGACAGGGATATCAGCCCCAGCATTTT. This encodes CASRQGYQPQHF.

In this sample, this clonotype turned up a few times. V usage is TRBV20-1 and J usage is TRBJ1-1, with D possibly being TRBD1 (6 bases). V lost 6 bases to trimming and J lost 4 bases, with 12 bases between them. Germline V gene data show CDR1 as DFQATT and CDR2 as SNEGSKA (reference sequence). This CDR3 spans 12 amino acids. CDR3 sequence (DNA): TGCAGTGCCGTGGAAGGGGGCACTGAAGCTTTCTTT. This sequence encodes CSAVEGGTEAFF.

This clonotype appeared many times. The rearrangement uses TRBV29-1 and TRBJ1-1; D might be TRBD1 (5 bases). This CDR3 comprises 13 residues. Germline V gene sequence: CDR1 SQVTM, CDR2 ANQGSEA. V gave up 2 bases and J gave up 0 bases, with 7 bases separating them. DNA for the CDR3: TGCAGCGTTGAAAGGGGCTTGAACACTGAAGCTTTCTTT. The encoded protein is CSVERGLNTEAFF.

This clonotype has only a few counts. CDR3 sequence: CSAREPGAGGSRGYTF. In nucleotides, the CDR3 is TGCAGTGCTAGGGAACCTGGGGCAGGGGGGAGTCGAGGCTACACCTTC. The chain couples TRBV20-1 to TRBJ1-2; TRBD1 aligns across 7 bases. This CDR3 is built from 16 residues. V lost 3 bases to trimming and J lost 8 bases; unmatched junction nucleotides: 18. Looked up from germline, CDR1 is DFQATT and CDR2 is SNEGSKA (reference sequence).

V and J are TRBV7-9 and TRBJ1-1; maybe TRBD1 (5 bases). The CDR3 runs 14 residues. CDR1 is SEHNR, CDR2 FQNEAQ, per germline (reference sequence). Trimming removed 1 base from V and 2 bases from J, with 8 bases in between. The CDR3 sequence is CASSLEGINTEAFF. The CDR3 DNA is TGTGCCAGCAGCTTAGAGGGGATTAACACTGAAGCTTTCTTT. The whole variable domain, filled in from reference TRBV7-9 and TRBJ1-1, reads DTGVSQNPRHKITKRGQNVTFRCDPISEHNRLYWYRQTLGQGPEFLTYFQNEAQLEKSRLLSDRFSAERPKGSFSTLEIQRTEQGDSAMYLCASSLEGINTEAFFGQGTRLTVV.

This clonotype was observed at least ten times. The chain carries TRBV2 and TRBJ2-5; the match to TRBD1 covers 8 bases. V lost 10 bases to trimming and J lost 1 base; unmatched junction nucleotides: 5. Germline-derived CDR1 and CDR2 are SNHLY and FYNNEI. The CDR3 extends over 13 amino acids. CDR3 DNA: TGTGCCACCGAGGACAGGGCCCAAGAGACCCAGTACTTC. Its protein product is CATEDRAQETQYF.

The CDR3 DNA sequence: TGCAGTGCTCCACTAGCGGGGGGCCCTACAGATACGCAGTATTTT. It yields the protein CSAPLAGGPTDTQYF. The chain links TRBV20-1 to TRBJ2-3, with 12 bases identical to TRBD2. The CDR3 is 15 amino acids. The V gene end was trimmed by 5 bases and the J gene end by 3 bases; junction bases not matched to a gene: 6. Looked up from germline, CDR1 is DFQATT and CDR2 is SNEGSKA (reference sequence).

V usage is TRBV21-1 and J usage is TRBJ1-4; no DNA check was done on the table's D call, TRBD1. TRBV21-1 is designated a pseudogene. The CDR3 is 18 amino acids. The CDR3 DNA reads TGTGCCAGCAGCAATGTAGGTGGAACAGGGGGCGCGGATGAAAAACTGTTTTTT. It translates to CASSNVGGTGGADEKLFF.

This clonotype occurred many times. J is TRBJ2-4 and V is TRBV13, with TRBD1 matching 8 bases. Germline CDR1 is PRHDT and CDR2 is FYEKMQ (reference sequence). Trimming removed 4 bases from V and 6 bases from J; junction bases left unmatched: 11. The CDR3 runs 16 residues. CDR3 amino acids: CASSSGTATGGNIQYF. CDR3 DNA: TGTGCCAGCAGCTCCGGGACGGCCACAGGGGGAAACATTCAGTACTTC.

This clonotype was found many times. V is TRBV18 and J is TRBJ1-1; D gene ambiguous. The V end lost 8 bases, the J end lost 0 bases, and 10 bases lay between the germline ends. Germline values: CDR1 KGHSH, CDR2 LQKENI. The CDR3 has 13 residues. The CDR3 spells CASSPDMNTEAFF. The CDR3 coding sequence is TGTGCCAGCAGCCCCGACATGAACACTGAAGCTTTCTTT.

This clonotype was counted between two and nine times. The chain is built from TRBV6-2 or TRBV6-3 and TRBJ2-3; TRBD2 is a possible D gene (5 bases). CDR3 length: 12 amino acids. Germline values: CDR1 MNHEY, CDR2 SVGEGT. V was pared by 6 bases and J by 6 bases, with 10 bases between. CDR3 loop: CASRLDGDTQYF. CDR3 coding DNA: TGTGCCAGCAGACTAGATGGCGATACGCAGTATTTT.

This clonotype was seen only a few times. For the CDR3, the DNA is TGCGCCAGCAGCCAAGATAGGGGGCACCTCAATGAGCAGTTCTTC. Encoded protein: CASSQDRGHLNEQFF. The J gene is TRBJ2-1, the V gene TRBV4-3, with 7 bases fitting TRBD1. The germline V gene has CDR1 LGHNA and CDR2 YSLEER. The trim removed 0 bases at V and 6 bases at J, leaving 5 bases unmatched. CDR3 length: 15 residues.